Detailed here is one T cell receptor (beta chain). The antigen is not known. Using immunoSEQ multiplex PCR, the repertoire was profiled, and TCRdb retains in-frame clones only, with some absent. The sample records 170,000 or so clones, roughly nine tenths being singletons. This CDR3 has 15 residues. Between the trimmed V and J ends, which lost 3 bases and 5 bases, there was a span of 14 bases. CDR1 and CDR2 from the germline V gene are LNHNV and YYDKDF (reference sequence). This sample was taken from a study of T cell responses to AZD1222 COVID-19 vaccine. Study-wide results and limits: Repertoires were collected only later (after the peak T cell response had occurred).

The source is an adult in good health. The rearrangement joins TRBV15 to TRBJ2-1; perhaps D is TRBD1 or TRBD2 (5 bases each). The sequenced sample was peripheral blood, obtained on day 0 of AZD1222 vaccination. CDR3 sequence: CATSRIGDPHNEQFF. The CDR3 nucleotides read TGTGCCACCAGCAGGATCGGGGACCCTCACAATGAGCAGTTCTTC.